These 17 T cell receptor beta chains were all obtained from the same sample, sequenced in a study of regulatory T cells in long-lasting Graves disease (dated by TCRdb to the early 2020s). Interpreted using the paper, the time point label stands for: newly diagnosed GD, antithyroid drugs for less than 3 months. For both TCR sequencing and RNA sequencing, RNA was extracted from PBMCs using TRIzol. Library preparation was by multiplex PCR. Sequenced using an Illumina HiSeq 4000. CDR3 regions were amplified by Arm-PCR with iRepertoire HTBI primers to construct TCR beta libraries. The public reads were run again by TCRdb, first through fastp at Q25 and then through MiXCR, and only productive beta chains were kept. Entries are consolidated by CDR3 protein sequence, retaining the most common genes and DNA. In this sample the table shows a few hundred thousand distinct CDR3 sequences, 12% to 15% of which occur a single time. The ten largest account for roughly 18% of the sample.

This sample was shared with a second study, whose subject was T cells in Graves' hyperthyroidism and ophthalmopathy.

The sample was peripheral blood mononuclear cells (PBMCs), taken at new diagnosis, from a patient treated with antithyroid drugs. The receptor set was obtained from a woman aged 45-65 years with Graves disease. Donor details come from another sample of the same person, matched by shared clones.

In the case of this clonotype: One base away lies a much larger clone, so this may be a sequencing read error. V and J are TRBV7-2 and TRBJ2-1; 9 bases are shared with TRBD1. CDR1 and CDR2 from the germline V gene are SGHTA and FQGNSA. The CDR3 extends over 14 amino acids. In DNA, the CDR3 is TGTGTCAGCATGCCCGGGACAGGGCACAATGAGCAGTTCTTC. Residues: CVSMPGTGHNEQFF.

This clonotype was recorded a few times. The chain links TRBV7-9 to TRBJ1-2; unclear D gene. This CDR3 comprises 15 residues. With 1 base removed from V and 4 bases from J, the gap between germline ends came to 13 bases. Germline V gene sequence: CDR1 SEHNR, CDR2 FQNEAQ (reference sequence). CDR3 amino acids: CASSLVSGNVYGYTF. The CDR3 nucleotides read TGTGCCAGCAGCTTAGTTTCCGGCAACGTCTATGGCTACACCTTC.

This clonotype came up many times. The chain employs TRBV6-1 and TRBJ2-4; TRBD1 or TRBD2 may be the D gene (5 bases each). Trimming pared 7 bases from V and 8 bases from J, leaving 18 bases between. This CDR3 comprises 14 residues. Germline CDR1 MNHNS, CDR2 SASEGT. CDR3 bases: TGTGCCAGCACGCAAGGGACGGCGAGGGACATTCAGTACTTC. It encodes CASTQGTARDIQYF.

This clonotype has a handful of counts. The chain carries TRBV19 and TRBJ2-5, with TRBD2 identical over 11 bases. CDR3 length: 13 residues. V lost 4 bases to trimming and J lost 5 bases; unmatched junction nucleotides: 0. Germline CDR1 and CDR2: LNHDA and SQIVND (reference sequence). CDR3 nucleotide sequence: TGTGCCAGTAGTACTAGCGGGAGGGAGACCCAGTACTTC. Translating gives CASSTSGRETQYF.

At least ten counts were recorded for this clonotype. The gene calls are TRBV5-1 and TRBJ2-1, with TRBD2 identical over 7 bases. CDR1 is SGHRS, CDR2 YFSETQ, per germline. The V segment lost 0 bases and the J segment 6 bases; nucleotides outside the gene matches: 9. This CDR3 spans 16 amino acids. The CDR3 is CASSLGPAGAINEQFF. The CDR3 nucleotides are TGCGCCAGCAGCTTGGGGCCCGCGGGAGCAATCAATGAGCAGTTCTTC.

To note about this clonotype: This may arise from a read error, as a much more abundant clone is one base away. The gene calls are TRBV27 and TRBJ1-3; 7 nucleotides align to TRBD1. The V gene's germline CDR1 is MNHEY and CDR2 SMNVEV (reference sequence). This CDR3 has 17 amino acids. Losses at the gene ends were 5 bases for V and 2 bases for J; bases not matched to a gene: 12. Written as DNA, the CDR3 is TGTGCCAGCAGTCCAGGGGGGACGCTATACCCTGGAAACACCATATATTTT. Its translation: CASSPGGTLYPGNTIYF.

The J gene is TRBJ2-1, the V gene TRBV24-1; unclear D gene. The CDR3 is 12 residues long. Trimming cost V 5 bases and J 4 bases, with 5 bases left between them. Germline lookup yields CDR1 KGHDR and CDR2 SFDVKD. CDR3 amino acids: CATSAEYNEQFF. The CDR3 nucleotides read TGTGCCACCAGTGCCGAGTACAATGAGCAGTTCTTC.

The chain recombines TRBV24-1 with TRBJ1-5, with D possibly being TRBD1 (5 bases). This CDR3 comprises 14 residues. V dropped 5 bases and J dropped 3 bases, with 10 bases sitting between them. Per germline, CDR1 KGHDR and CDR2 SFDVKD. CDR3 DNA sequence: TGTGCCACCAGTGTCGAGGGGCCCAATCAGCCCCAGCATTTT. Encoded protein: CATSVEGPNQPQHF.

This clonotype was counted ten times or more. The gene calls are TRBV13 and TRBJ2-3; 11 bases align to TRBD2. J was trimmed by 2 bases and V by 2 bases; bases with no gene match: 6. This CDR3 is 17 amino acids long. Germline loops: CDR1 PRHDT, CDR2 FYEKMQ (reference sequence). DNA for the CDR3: TGTGCCAGCAGCTTACGTCGACTAGCGGGGCACACAGATACGCAGTATTTT. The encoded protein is CASSLRRLAGHTDTQYF.

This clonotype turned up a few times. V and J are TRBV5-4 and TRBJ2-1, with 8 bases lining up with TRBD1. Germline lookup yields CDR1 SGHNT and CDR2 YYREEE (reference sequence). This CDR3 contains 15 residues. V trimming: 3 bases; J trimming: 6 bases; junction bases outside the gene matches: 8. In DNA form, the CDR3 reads TGTGCCAGCAGCTCTTGGCAGGGGGCAGGCAATGAGCAGTTCTTC. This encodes CASSSWQGAGNEQFF.

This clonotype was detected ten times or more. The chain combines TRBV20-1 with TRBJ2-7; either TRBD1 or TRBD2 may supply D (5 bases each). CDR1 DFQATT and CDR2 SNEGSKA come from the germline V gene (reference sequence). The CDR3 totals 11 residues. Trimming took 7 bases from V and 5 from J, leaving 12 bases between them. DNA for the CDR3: TGCAGTGGTGGGGGAGTCCACGAGCAGTACTTC. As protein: CSGGGVHEQYF.

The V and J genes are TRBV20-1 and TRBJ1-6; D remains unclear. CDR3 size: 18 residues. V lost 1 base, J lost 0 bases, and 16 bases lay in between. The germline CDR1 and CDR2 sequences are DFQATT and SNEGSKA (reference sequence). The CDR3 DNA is TGCAGTGCTAGAGGACCGGGAACAGCGAGCTCCTATAATTCACCCCTCCACTTT. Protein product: CSARGPGTASSYNSPLHF.

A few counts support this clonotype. The CDR3 region has the DNA TGTGCCAGCAAGGGGGCAGGGTGGTTCACAGATACGCAGTATTTT. Translated: CASKGAGWFTDTQYF. The chain joins TRBV2 to TRBJ2-3, with TRBD1 identical over 7 bases. Trimming cost V 7 bases and J 2 bases; bases outside gene matches: 9. Germline V gene lookup returns CDR1 SNHLY and CDR2 FYNNEI. CDR3 size: 15 residues.

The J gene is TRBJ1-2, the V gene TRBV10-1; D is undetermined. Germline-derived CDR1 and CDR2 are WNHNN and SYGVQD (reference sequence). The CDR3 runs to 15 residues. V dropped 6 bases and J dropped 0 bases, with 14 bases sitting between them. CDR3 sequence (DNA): TGCGCCAGCAGATTGCAGGTGAAATCTAACTATGGCTACACCTTC. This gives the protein CASRLQVKSNYGYTF.

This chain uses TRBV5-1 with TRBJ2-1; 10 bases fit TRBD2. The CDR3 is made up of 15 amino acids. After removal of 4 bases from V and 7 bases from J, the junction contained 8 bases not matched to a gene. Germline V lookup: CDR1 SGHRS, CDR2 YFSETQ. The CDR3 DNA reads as TGCGCCAGCAGCGGGGAACTAGCGGGGAAAAATGAGCAGTTCTTC. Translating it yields CASSGELAGKNEQFF.

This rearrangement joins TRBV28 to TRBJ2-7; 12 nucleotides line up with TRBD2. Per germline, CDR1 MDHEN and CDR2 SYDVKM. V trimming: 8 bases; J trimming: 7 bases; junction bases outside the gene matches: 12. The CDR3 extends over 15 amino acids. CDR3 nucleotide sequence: TGTGCCAGCCCCGGCCCGACTAGCGGGAGTGGGGAGCAGTACTTC. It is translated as CASPGPTSGSGEQYF.

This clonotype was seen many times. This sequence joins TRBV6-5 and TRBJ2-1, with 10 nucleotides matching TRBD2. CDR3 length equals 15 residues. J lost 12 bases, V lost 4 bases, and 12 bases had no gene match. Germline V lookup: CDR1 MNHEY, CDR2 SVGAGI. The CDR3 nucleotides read TGTGCCAGCAGTTCCCCGGGTAGCGGGAGGCTTAGGCAGTTCTTC. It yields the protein CASSSPGSGRLRQFF.